This is a list of T cell receptor beta chains from one sample in a study of memory CD4+ T cells and cytomegalovirus serostatus. Libraries were prepared by immunoSEQ multiplex PCR; TCRdb keeps only in-frame clonotypes and omits some of them. The profile shows 50,000 or so clones, around 79% of them singletons. The sequencing input was memory CD4+ T cells from blood. The receptors stem from an adult in good health and CMV-seronegative. Both conserved end residues are part of each CDR3. A D gene is named only where the DNA matches it firmly. Only part of the rows carry a size: once, few, many, or a class if the clone is expanded.

>TRBJ1-6|TRBV6-6|-|-
TGTGCCAGCAGGAAGGACCGTAATAATTCACCCCTCCACTTT
CASRKDRNNSPLHF
>TRBJ1-2|TRBV9|-|few
TGTGCCAGCAGCGTTGACAGAAACTATGGCTACACCTTC
CASSVDRNYGYTF
>TRBJ1-2|TRBV19|-|-
TGTGCCAGCCGTCTGGCCCTTTACTATGGCTACACCTTC
CASRLALYYGYTF
>TRBJ1-1|TRBV2|TRBD1|-
TGTGCCAGCACTAACAGGGGGATGAACACTGAAGCTTTCTTT
CASTNRGMNTEAFF
>TRBJ2-7|TRBV7-8|-|once
TGTGCCAGCAGCTTAGGTTACCAGGGCCCACTTAGCGAGCAGTACTTC
CASSLGYQGPLSEQYF
>TRBJ1-4|TRBV5-1|TRBD1|few
TGCGCCAGCAGCTTGGGACAGGGACGGTCAACTAATGAAAAACTGTTTTTT
CASSLGQGRSTNEKLFF
>TRBJ1-5|TRBV19|-|-
TGTGCCAGTAAGGAGTACAATGGGGACCGGCCCCAGCATTTT
CASKEYNGDRPQHF
>TRBJ2-3|TRBV5-1|-|-
TGCGCCAGCAGCTTGGGAAAATCTGGGGGTAGGACAGATACGCAGTATTTT
CASSLGKSGGRTDTQYF
>TRBJ1-1|TRBV5-1|TRBD1|once
TGCGCCAGCAGCGACCGGGACAGGGGATCAAACACTGAAGCTTTCTTT
CASSDRDRGSNTEAFF
>TRBJ2-1|TRBV30|-|-
TGTGCCTGGAGTGTAGGCTATCTGGGGATCAATGAGCAGTTCTTC
CAWSVGYLGINEQFF
>TRBJ2-3|TRBV5-1|TRBD1|-
TGCGCCAGCAGCCCGGGACAGGGGGCAGATACGCAGTATTTT
CASSPGQGADTQYF
>TRBJ1-1|TRBV27|-|few
TGTGCCAGCAGTTTATTTGCGGTTATGAACACTGAAGCTTTCTTT
CASSLFAVMNTEAFF
>TRBJ2-1|TRBV6-5|-|few
TGTGCCAGCAGTTACTCCGGGACGTCGGTGCAGTTCTTC
CASSYSGTSVQFF
>TRBJ2-7|TRBV6-6|TRBD1|-
TGTGCCAGCAAGGGGGCTCGAGAGCAGTACTTC
CASKGAREQYF
>TRBJ1-6|TRBV27|-|-
TGTGCCAGCAGTTTGGACCTCGGGGGGGCTATTGGTAATTCACCCCTCCACTTT
CASSLDLGGAIGNSPLHF
>TRBJ2-3|TRBV15|TRBD2|-
TGTGCCACCAGCATAGCGGGGGGATTAGATACGCAGTATTTT
CATSIAGGLDTQYF
>TRBJ1-1|TRBV30|-|-
TGTGCCTGGAGTCCCCGGCGAGGGACTGAAGCTTTCTTT
CAWSPRRGTEAFF
>TRBJ2-7|TRBV11-2|TRBD2|-
TGTGCCAGCAGCGCTAGCGGACCACCCGGACCCTACGAGCAGTACTTC
CASSASGPPGPYEQYF
>TRBJ2-1|TRBV29-1|-|once
TGCAGCGTTGCCGGGGGTCTATACAATGAGCAGTTCTTC
CSVAGGLYNEQFF
>TRBJ2-7|TRBV28|-|-
TGTGCCAGCAGTTTTCATTTGGGGGAACTAGGAAGGTACGAGCAGTACTTC
CASSFHLGELGRYEQYF
>TRBJ2-1|TRBV19|TRBD2|-
TGTGCCAGTGCCGGGACTAGTTACTACAATGAGCAGTTCTTC
CASAGTSYYNEQFF
>TRBJ2-3|TRBV6-1|-|few
TGTGCCAGCAGTGAGCACCGCACAGATACGCAGTATTTT
CASSEHRTDTQYF
>TRBJ2-1|TRBV7-9|-|few
TGTGCCAGCAGCTCCGTGGTAGGGGGGGGATACAATGAGCAGTTCTTC
CASSSVVGGGYNEQFF
>TRBJ1-5|TRBV2|TRBD1|few
TGTGCCAGCAGCGGACAGGGTAAGGATCAGCCCCAGCATTTT
CASSGQGKDQPQHF
>TRBJ1-1|TRBV18|-|-
TGTGCCAGCTCACCGGGTCGCGAGGGGAACACTGAAGCTTTCTTT
CASSPGREGNTEAFF
>TRBJ2-3|TRBV5-1|TRBD2|-
TGCGCCAGCAGCTTGGACCGGGGGGGCCCAGGAGATACGCAGTATTTT
CASSLDRGGPGDTQYF
>TRBJ2-1|TRBV7-9|TRBD2|few
TGTGCCAGCAGCTTACGGACTAGCGTCTACTCCTACAATGAGCAGTTCTTC
CASSLRTSVYSYNEQFF
>TRBJ2-3|TRBV9|TRBD2|-
TGTGCCAGCAGCGTAGTTCCTAGCGGGAGTGGGGCAGATACGCAGTATTTT
CASSVVPSGSGADTQYF
>TRBJ2-7|TRBV6-6|-|-
TGTGCCAGCAGTTATAACCCCTACGAGCAGTACTTC
CASSYNPYEQYF
>TRBJ2-5|TRBV15|TRBD2|-
TGTGCCACCAGCAGTCTTAGCGGGGGGGCCGGCGAGACCCAGTACTTC
CATSSLSGGAGETQYF
>TRBJ2-3|TRBV11-2|TRBD2|-
TGTGCCAGCAGCATCCAGCGGGGGGTAGATACGCAGTATTTT
CASSIQRGVDTQYF
>TRBJ2-2|TRBV29-1|TRBD1|-
TGCAGCGCCGGGGGCAGGGGGCTTCTTGGTACCGGGGAGCTGTTTTTT
CSAGGRGLLGTGELFF
>TRBJ2-5|TRBV2|-|-
TGTGCCAGCAGTGACGGGACCCTTCGGACCCAGTACTTC
CASSDGTLRTQYF
>TRBJ1-3|TRBV15|-|-
TGTGCCACCAGCAGAGGCAGGGACGGTGGAAACACCATATATTTT
CATSRGRDGGNTIYF
>TRBJ2-3|TRBV28|TRBD2|-
TGTGCCGGTAGCGGGAGGGATTATAGCACAGATACGCAGTATTTT
CAGSGRDYSTDTQYF
>TRBJ2-6|TRBV15|-|-
TGTGCCACCAGCGGGTCCGGAGGGGACAACGTCCTGACTTTC
CATSGSGGDNVLTF
>TRBJ2-5|TRBV9|TRBD2|-
TGTGCCAGCAGCGCGGGGAGGGCCGGGGAGACCCAGTACTTC
CASSAGRAGETQYF
>TRBJ2-3|TRBV15|-|-
TGTGCCACCAGCAGAGTTTATGGGTCGGTTACGCAGTATTTT
CATSRVYGSVTQYF
>TRBJ1-1|TRBV12-5|-|once
TGTGCTAGTGGTTTGGTACGAGGGTACGACACTGAAGCTTTCTTT
CASGLVRGYDTEAFF
>TRBJ1-2|TRBV14|-|-
TGTGCCAGCAGCCACTCCAGAGCTAACTATGGCTACACCTTC
CASSHSRANYGYTF
>TRBJ1-2|TRBV6-5|TRBD1|-
TGTGCCAGCAGTTACGCAGGGGACAGGGCCTTTAATGGCTACACCTTC
CASSYAGDRAFNGYTF
>TRBJ2-7|TRBV7-9|-|-
TGTGCCAGCAGCCCCCACGGGAAGCAGTACTTC
CASSPHGKQYF
>TRBJ1-3|TRBV7-9|-|-
TGTGCCAGCAGCGCGTATAAGGACGGAAACACCATATATTTT
CASSAYKDGNTIYF
>TRBJ1-2|TRBV2|-|-
TGTGCCCCCTCGCGGGCGGCTAACTATGGCTACACCTTC
CAPSRAANYGYTF
>TRBJ1-6|TRBV4-1|-|-
TGCGCCAGCAACACAGCGGCTTCACCCCTCCACTTT
CASNTAASPLHF
>TRBJ2-7|TRBV2|TRBD1|-
TGTGCCAGCAGTGAACGGAGACAGGGGGACTACGAGCAGTACTTC
CASSERRQGDYEQYF
>TRBJ2-2|TRBV5-1|-|-
TGCGCCAGCAGCTTGGCCCGGACGAGGCACGGGGAGCTGTTTTTT
CASSLARTRHGELFF